This T cell receptor beta chain came from a study of cytomegalovirus exposure and HLA in healthy donors. Healthy donors of bone marrow made up the group. Researchers ran the PCR with 60 Vbeta and 13 Jbeta primers. The protocol was immunoSEQ multiplex PCR, while the TCRdb copy is restricted to in-frame clones and leaves out a portion. The sample has 80,000 to 100,000 clones; 81% are singletons. Germline V lookup: CDR1 MNHNS, CDR2 SASEGT. The V gene lost 5 bases and the J gene lost 7 bases, with 15 bases spanning the gap. This CDR3 is 14 amino acids long. Study-level results: Analyses of presence and absence presupposed an approximately uniform sequencing depth across donors. Among the most significant clusters, several appeared linked to common viral pathogens in a later analysis.

On this clone itself: Its target is unknown.

The V call is TRBV6-1, the J call TRBJ2-1; D perhaps matches TRBD2 (6 bases). The TCR sequence derives from a man aged 40-55 years in good health and CMV-seronegative. Material for sequencing was PBMCs. The CDR3 DNA sequence: TGTGCCAGCAGTCGAGAGGGGACTTTGAATGAGCAGTTCTTC. It yields the protein CASSREGTLNEQFF.